The 17 T cell receptor beta chains below come from one sample, sequenced in a study of beta chain features in type 1 diabetes. The authors reverse transcribed all of the isolated RNA, so sequencing captured expressed TCRB transcripts. The protocol was immunoSEQ multiplex PCR, while the TCRdb copy is restricted to in-frame clones and leaves out a portion. The profile shows 900,000 or so clones, 15% to 20% of them singletons. The source material was naive CD4+ T cells from blood. The receptors here all came from a woman between 18 and 29 years old in good health.

This clone appeared a few times. The chain carries TRBV12-5 and TRBJ2-1, with D perhaps TRBD1 (5 bases). CDR1 is LGHNT and CDR2 is FRNRAP in the germline V gene. V was cut by 2 bases and J by 4 bases, with 12 bases left in between. The CDR3 is 15 amino acids. In DNA, the CDR3 is TGTGCTAGTGGTTTGCAGGGAACCTATTACAATGAGCAGTTCTTC. Translated: CASGLQGTYYNEQFF.

This clone showed up just a few times. V is TRBV19 and J is TRBJ2-6; D is possibly TRBD1 or TRBD2 (5 bases each). The CDR3 consists of 18 residues. With 4 bases removed from V and 0 bases from J, the gap between germline ends came to 16 bases. Looked up from germline, CDR1 is LNHDA and CDR2 is SQIVND (reference sequence). CDR3 in amino acids: CASSKLGTTLSGANVLTF. CDR3 nucleotide sequence: TGTGCCAGTAGTAAGTTAGGGACGACACTCTCTGGGGCCAACGTCCTGACTTTC.

The V call is TRBV2, the J call TRBJ1-5; the D gene is possibly TRBD1 (6 bases). With 7 bases removed from V and 1 base from J, the gap between germline ends came to 8 bases. The CDR3 runs 13 residues. The germline V gene encodes CDR1 SNHLY and CDR2 FYNNEI. As DNA, the CDR3 is TGTGCCAGCAAACAGGGAAGCAATCAGCCCCAGCATTTT. It codes for CASKQGSNQPQHF.

The DNA of the CDR3 is TGTGCCAGCAGCTTAAGGGCAACTAGCACAGATACGCAGTATTTT. This sequence encodes CASSLRATSTDTQYF. The gene calls are TRBV5-4 and TRBJ2-3, with unresolved D. V was trimmed by 2 bases and J by 0 bases, leaving 10 bases between them. This CDR3 is built from 15 residues. Germline assignment: CDR1 SGHNT and CDR2 YYREEE (reference sequence). The variable domain in full, completed from reference TRBV5-4 and TRBJ2-3, reads ETGVTQSPTHLIKTRGQQVTLRCSSQSGHNTVSWYQQALGQGPQFIFQYYREEENGRGNFPPRFSGLQFPNYSSELNVNALELDDSALYLCASSLRATSTDTQYFGPGTRLTVL.

The rearrangement uses TRBV7-2 and TRBJ2-7, with TRBD2 matching 8 bases. With V trimmed by 2 bases and J by 4 bases, 10 bases remained unmatched. The CDR3 is 16 amino acids. Germline CDR1 reads SGHTA; CDR2 reads FQGNSA. The chain's CDR3 is CASSLTSAGVEYEQYF. The CDR3 nucleotides are TGTGCCAGCAGCTTAACTTCAGCGGGAGTCGAATACGAGCAGTACTTC.

This chain connects TRBV5-1 to TRBJ2-1; 13 bases align to TRBD2. Germline V gene data show CDR1 as SGHRS and CDR2 as YFSETQ. CDR3 size: 15 residues. Trimming cost V 7 bases and J 6 bases; bases outside gene matches: 7. CDR3 protein: CASVKLAGGPNEQFF. CDR3 DNA: TGCGCCAGCGTAAAACTAGCGGGAGGGCCCAATGAGCAGTTCTTC.

This clone was recorded a few times. V and J are TRBV6-6 and TRBJ2-7; TRBD2 aligns across 11 bases. The CDR3 extends over 15 amino acids. V lost 5 bases and J lost 2; bases outside the gene matches: 5. Per the germline V gene, CDR1 is MNHNY and CDR2 is SVGAGI (reference sequence). For the CDR3, the DNA is TGTGCCAGCAGTACGGGGACTAGCGGCACCTACGAGCAGTACTTC. Protein product: CASSTGTSGTYEQYF.

The chain joins TRBV27 to TRBJ2-1, with D unclear. CDR3 length equals 19 residues. V dropped 3 bases and J dropped 2 bases, with 23 bases sitting between them. In germline, CDR1 is MNHEY, CDR2 SMNVEV (reference sequence). The CDR3: CASSFKGYGARTTYNEQFF. In DNA form, the CDR3 reads TGTGCCAGCAGTTTTAAAGGTTATGGCGCGCGTACTACCTACAATGAGCAGTTCTTC.

This clone was seen more than once but under ten times. This rearrangement joins TRBV27 to TRBJ2-5, with D perhaps TRBD2 (6 bases). The V gene lost 4 bases and the J gene lost 7 bases, with 13 bases spanning the gap. Germline lookup yields CDR1 MNHEY and CDR2 SMNVEV (reference sequence). This CDR3 region has 13 residues. The CDR3 region has the DNA TGTGCCAGCAGTTGGAGTTCGCGGGGGACCCAGTACTTC. It is translated as CASSWSSRGTQYF.

The chain has TRBV19 and TRBJ2-2; 11 nucleotides line up with TRBD2. V gave up 5 bases and J gave up 7 bases; unmatched junction bases: 6. This CDR3 is built from 15 residues. Germline CDR1 and CDR2: LNHDA and SQIVND (reference sequence). This CDR3 reads CASSLLAGEFGELFF. For the CDR3, the DNA is TGTGCCAGTAGTCTACTAGCGGGAGAATTCGGGGAGCTGTTTTTT.

Of note for this clone: The junction and the germline gene differ at one end; a read error may be behind it. The J gene is TRBJ2-1, the V gene TRBV27, with TRBD2 matching 7 bases. CDR1 is MNHEY and CDR2 is SMNVEV in the germline V gene (reference sequence). This CDR3 has 15 residues. The CDR3 DNA is TGTGCCGGCAGTTCGGGGGGAGCGGGGAACAATGAGCAGTTCTTC. It specifies CAGSSGGAGNNEQFF.

Only a few counts were recorded for this clone. The J gene is TRBJ2-7, the V gene TRBV19, with no clear D. V lost 3 bases, J lost 2 bases, and 17 bases lay in between. CDR1 LNHDA and CDR2 SQIVND come from the germline V gene (reference sequence). The CDR3 runs 16 residues. CDR3 DNA sequence: TGTGCCAGTAGTATGCGAAGCAACATCCGGGCCTACGAGCAGTACTTC. Translated: CASSMRSNIRAYEQYF.

The genes are TRBV7-8 and TRBJ1-5; D is ambiguous. V lost 4 bases to trimming and J lost 3 bases, with 13 bases between them. Per germline, CDR1 SGHVS and CDR2 FQNEAQ. The length of the CDR3 is 15 residues. Here the CDR3 DNA reads TGTGCCAGCAGCTCACCCCGACGGCTCAATCAGCCCCAGCATTTT. This translates into CASSSPRRLNQPQHF.

This clone showed up just a few times. J is TRBJ2-5 and V is TRBV7-9, with D possibly being TRBD1 or TRBD2 (5 bases each). The CDR3 extends over 16 amino acids. V was pared by 1 base and J by 7 bases, with 19 bases between. Germline loops: CDR1 SEHNR, CDR2 FQNEAQ (reference sequence). CDR3 nucleotide sequence: TGTGCCAGCAGCTTAGAGGCGTTAGCGTGGCAGGGGACCCAGTACTTC. Amino acids: CASSLEALAWQGTQYF.

CDR3 sequence: CASSLAWDSYNEQFF. The CDR3 DNA is TGTGCCAGCAGCTTAGCCTGGGACAGCTACAATGAGCAGTTCTTC. The rearrangement links TRBV7-2 to TRBJ2-1; 7 nucleotides align to TRBD1. V dropped 0 bases and J dropped 3; count of bases not matched to a gene: 2. The germline gives CDR1 SGHTA, CDR2 FQGNSA. CDR3 length: 15 amino acids.

The chain has TRBV19 and TRBJ1-4; no clear D. Deletions cut 1 base from V and 10 bases from J, with 25 bases between. The CDR3 runs 18 residues. Per the germline V gene, CDR1 is LNHDA and CDR2 is SQIVND (reference sequence). CDR3: CASSIGGLGLMRVGKLFF. DNA of the CDR3: TGTGCCAGTAGTATAGGAGGACTTGGATTAATGAGGGTCGGAAAACTGTTTTTT.

This clone was counted once. The rearrangement uses TRBV6-1 and TRBJ2-7; D might be TRBD2 (5 bases). The CDR3 extends over 13 amino acids. V dropped 7 bases and J dropped 9 bases, with 19 bases sitting between them. Germline V lookup: CDR1 MNHNS, CDR2 SASEGT. CDR3 nucleotide sequence: TGTGCCAGCACCGAGGGCTCCTCTAAGGTGCAGTACTTC. Residues: CASTEGSSKVQYF.